The sequence of this T cell receptor (beta chain) was determined in a study of blood T cell repertoires in COVID-19. This clone is large (0.1 to 1%) in the sample. Between the trimmed V and J ends, which lost 4 bases and 3 bases, there was a span of 10 bases. This CDR3 spans 15 amino acids. The V gene's germline CDR1 is LGHNA and CDR2 YSLEER. Sequencing was performed with immunoSEQ multiplex PCR; in TCRdb, only in-frame clones are kept and a portion is missing. The sample carries some 80,000 clones, 75% to 85% recorded once. The chain has TRBV4-3 and TRBJ1-6, with a weak D call TRBD1 (6 bases). The specimen was peripheral blood. The receptor was isolated from a woman aged 45 to 65 with acute or convalescent COVID-19. The CDR3 is CASSPGDLYNSPLHF. The CDR3 DNA sequence: TGCGCCAGCAGCCCAGGGGACCTCTATAATTCACCCCTCCACTTT.